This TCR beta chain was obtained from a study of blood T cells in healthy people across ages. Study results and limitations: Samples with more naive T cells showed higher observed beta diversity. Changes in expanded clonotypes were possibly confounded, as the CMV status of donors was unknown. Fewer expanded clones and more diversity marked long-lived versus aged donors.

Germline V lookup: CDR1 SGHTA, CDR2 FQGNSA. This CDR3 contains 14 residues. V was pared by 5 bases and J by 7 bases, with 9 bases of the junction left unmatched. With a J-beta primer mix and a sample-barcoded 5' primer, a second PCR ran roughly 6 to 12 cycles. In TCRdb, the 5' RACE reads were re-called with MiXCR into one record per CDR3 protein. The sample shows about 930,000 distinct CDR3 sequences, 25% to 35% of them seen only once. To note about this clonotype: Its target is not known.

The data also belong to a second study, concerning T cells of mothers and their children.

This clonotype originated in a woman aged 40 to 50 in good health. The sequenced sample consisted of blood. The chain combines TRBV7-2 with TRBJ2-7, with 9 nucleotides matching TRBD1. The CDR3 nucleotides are TGTGCCAGCAGCCACGGACAGGGGCGGAGGGAGCAGTACTTC. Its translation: CASSHGQGRREQYF.